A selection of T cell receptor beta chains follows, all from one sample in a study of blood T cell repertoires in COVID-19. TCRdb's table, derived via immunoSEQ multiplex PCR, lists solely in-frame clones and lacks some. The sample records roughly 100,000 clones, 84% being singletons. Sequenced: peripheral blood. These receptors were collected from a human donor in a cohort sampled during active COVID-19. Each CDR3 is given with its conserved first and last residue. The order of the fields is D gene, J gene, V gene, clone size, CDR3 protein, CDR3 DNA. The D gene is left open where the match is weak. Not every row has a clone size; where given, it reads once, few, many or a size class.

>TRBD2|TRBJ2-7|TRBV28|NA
CASSKPGTSTYEQYF
TGTGCCAGCAGCAAACCAGGGACTAGTACCTACGAGCAGTACTTC
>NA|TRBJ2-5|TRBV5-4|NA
CASSLGGPTQYF
TGTGCCAGCAGCTTGGGCGGCCCGACCCAGTACTTC
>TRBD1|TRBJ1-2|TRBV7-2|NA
CASSLGQGWRYGYTF
TGTGCCAGCAGCTTAGGACAGGGGTGGAGATATGGCTACACCTTC
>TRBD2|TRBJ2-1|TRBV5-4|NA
CASSLGLAGDNEQFF
TGTGCCAGCAGCTTGGGTCTAGCGGGGGACAATGAGCAGTTCTTC
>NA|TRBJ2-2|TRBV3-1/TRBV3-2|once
CASSQMTVSNTGELFF
TGTGCCAGCAGCCAAATGACAGTATCGAACACCGGGGAGCTGTTTTTT
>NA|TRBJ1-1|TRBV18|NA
CASSVSRENTEAFF
TGTGCCAGCTCAGTATCCAGGGAGAACACTGAAGCTTTCTTT
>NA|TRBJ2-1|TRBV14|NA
CASSQYGDEQFF
TGTGCCAGCAGCCAATACGGGGATGAGCAGTTCTTC
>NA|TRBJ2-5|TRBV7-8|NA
CASSLGRQETQYF
TGTGCCAGCAGCTTAGGTCGGCAAGAGACCCAGTACTTC
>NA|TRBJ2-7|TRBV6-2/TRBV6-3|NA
CASSYSSGGNEQYF
TGTGCCAGCAGTTACTCCTCTGGGGGGAACGAGCAGTACTTC
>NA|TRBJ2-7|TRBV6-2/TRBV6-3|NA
CASSYPYRAPYEQYF
TGTGCCAGCAGTTACCCTTACAGGGCTCCCTACGAGCAGTACTTC
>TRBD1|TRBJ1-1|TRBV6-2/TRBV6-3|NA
CASSPGQGHTEAFF
TGTGCCAGCAGCCCAGGACAGGGGCACACTGAAGCTTTCTTT
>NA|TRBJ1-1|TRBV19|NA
CASSTHRDTEAFF
TGTGCCAGTAGCACCCATCGGGACACTGAAGCTTTCTTT
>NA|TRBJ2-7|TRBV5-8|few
CASSLRGYSYEQYF
TGTGCCAGCAGCTTGCGGGGGTATTCCTACGAGCAGTACTTC
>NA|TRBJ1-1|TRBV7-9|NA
CASSRHMNTEAFF
TGTGCCAGCAGCCGACACATGAACACTGAAGCTTTCTTT
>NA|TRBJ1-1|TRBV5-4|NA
CASSFPGSRTEAFF
TGTGCCAGCAGCTTCCCGGGAAGTAGGACTGAAGCTTTCTTT
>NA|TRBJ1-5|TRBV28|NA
CASSLGGPGIRQPQHF
TGTGCCAGCAGTTTGGGTGGTCCGGGGATTAGGCAGCCCCAGCATTTT
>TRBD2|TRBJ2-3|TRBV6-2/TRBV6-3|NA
CASSYSSGTRSSYTQYF
TGTGCCAGCAGTTACTCCTCTGGGACTAGGAGTTCCTATACGCAGTATTTT
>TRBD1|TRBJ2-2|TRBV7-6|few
CASSSRGPTGELFF
TGTGCCAGCAGCTCCAGGGGGCCCACCGGGGAGCTGTTTTTT
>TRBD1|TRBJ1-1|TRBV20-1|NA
CSASGGGGTEAFF
TGCAGTGCTAGTGGAGGGGGCGGCACTGAAGCTTTCTTT
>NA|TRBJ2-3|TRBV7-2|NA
CASSLVLGGSTDTQYF
TGTGCCAGCAGCTTAGTCCTCGGGGGAAGCACAGATACGCAGTATTTT
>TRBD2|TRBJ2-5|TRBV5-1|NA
CASSLVLAGDETQYF
TGCGCCAGCAGCTTGGTTTTAGCGGGGGACGAGACCCAGTACTTC
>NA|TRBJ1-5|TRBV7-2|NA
CASSLWRTSNQPQHF
TGTGCCAGCAGCCTCTGGCGGACAAGCAATCAGCCCCAGCATTTT
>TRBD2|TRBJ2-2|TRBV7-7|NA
CASSPGLVWHGELFF
TGTGCTAGCAGCCCGGGACTAGTGTGGCACGGGGAGCTGTTTTTT
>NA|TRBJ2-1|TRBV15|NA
CATSRDVGEYNEQFF
TGTGCCACCAGCAGAGATGTAGGAGAATACAATGAGCAGTTCTTC
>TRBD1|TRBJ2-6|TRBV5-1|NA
CASSFTGGEVFGANVLTF
TGCGCCAGCAGCTTTACAGGGGGCGAAGTGTTTGGGGCCAACGTCCTGACTTTC
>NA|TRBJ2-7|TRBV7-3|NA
CASSLTHGSSYEQYF
TGTGCCAGCAGCTTAACGCATGGCAGTTCCTACGAGCAGTACTTC
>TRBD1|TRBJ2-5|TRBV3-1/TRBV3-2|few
CARSTGGFIRETQYF
TGTGCCAGATCGACAGGGGGCTTTATTAGGGAGACCCAGTACTTC
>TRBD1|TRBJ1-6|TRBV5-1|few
CASKKQGSYNSPLHF
TGCGCCAGCAAAAAACAGGGGTCCTATAATTCACCCCTCCACTTT
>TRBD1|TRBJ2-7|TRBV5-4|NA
CASSGTGGFYEQYF
TGTGCCAGCAGCGGGACAGGGGGCTTCTACGAGCAGTACTTC
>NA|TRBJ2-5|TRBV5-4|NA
CASSFSQGLETQYF
TGTGCCAGCAGCTTCTCCCAGGGGCTAGAGACCCAGTACTTC
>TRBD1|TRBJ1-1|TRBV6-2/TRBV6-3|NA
CASSLDRGGAFF
TGTGCCAGCAGTCTGGACAGGGGAGGAGCTTTCTTT
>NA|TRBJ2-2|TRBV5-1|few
CASSYGQNTGELFF
TGCGCCAGCAGCTACGGACAGAACACCGGGGAGCTGTTTTTT
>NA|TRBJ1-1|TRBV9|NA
CASSPRVSVNTEAFF
TGTGCCAGCAGCCCGAGGGTGTCGGTGAACACTGAAGCTTTCTTT
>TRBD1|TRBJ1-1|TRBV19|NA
CASRDFRGRTEAFF
TGTGCCAGTAGAGATTTCAGGGGGAGGACTGAAGCTTTCTTT
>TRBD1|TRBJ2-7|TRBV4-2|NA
CASSQLGTDYEQYF
TGTGCCAGCAGCCAATTAGGGACAGACTACGAGCAGTACTTC
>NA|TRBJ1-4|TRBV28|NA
CASSLPGEKLFF
TGTGCCAGCAGTTTACCGGGGGAAAAACTGTTTTTT
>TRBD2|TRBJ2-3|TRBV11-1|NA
CASSSRLAGGTDTQYF
TGTGCCAGCAGCAGTCGACTAGCGGGGGGCACAGATACGCAGTATTTT
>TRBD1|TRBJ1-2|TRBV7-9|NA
CASRQGAGIGYTF
TGTGCCAGCAGACAGGGGGCGGGAATTGGCTACACCTTC
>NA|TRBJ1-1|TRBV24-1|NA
CATSAGGKNTEAFF
TGTGCCACCAGTGCGGGGGGCAAGAACACTGAAGCTTTCTTT
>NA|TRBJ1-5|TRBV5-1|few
CASSLGGRINQPQHF
TGCGCCAGCAGCTTGGGCGGGAGGATCAATCAGCCCCAGCATTTT